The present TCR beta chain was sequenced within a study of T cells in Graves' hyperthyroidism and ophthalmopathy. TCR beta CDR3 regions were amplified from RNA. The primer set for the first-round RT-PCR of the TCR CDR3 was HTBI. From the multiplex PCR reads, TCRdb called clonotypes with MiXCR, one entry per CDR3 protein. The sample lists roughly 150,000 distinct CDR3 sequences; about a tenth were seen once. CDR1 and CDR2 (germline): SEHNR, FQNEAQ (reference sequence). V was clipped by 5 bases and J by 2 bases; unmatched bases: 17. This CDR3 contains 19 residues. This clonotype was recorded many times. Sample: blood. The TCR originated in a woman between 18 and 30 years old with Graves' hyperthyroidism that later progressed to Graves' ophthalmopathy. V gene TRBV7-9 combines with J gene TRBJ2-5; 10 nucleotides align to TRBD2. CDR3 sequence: CASSRQPPSGGRGQETQYF. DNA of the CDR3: TGTGCCAGCAGCCGACAGCCGCCTAGCGGGGGCCGGGGGCAAGAGACCCAGTACTTC.